This TCR beta chain comes out of a study of STAT3 mutations in large granular lymphocyte leukemia. Study summary: Among longitudinally sequenced T-LGLL patients, roughly half had canonical activating STAT3 mutations detected. More than half of T-LGLL patients received immunosuppressive therapy.

Germline V gives CDR1 GTSNPN, CDR2 SVGIG (reference sequence). This CDR3 is 13 amino acids long. The V end lost 3 bases, the J end lost 5 bases, and 13 bases lay between the germline ends. This clone showed up just a few times. Its antigen remains unidentified. TCRdb's copy holds only in-frame clones and misses some; the assay was immunoSEQ multiplex PCR. The sample holds around 1,700 clones, about three fifths seen once. Study conclusions and caveats: Every T-cell large granular lymphocyte leukemia patient had at least one immunodominant TCR beta clonotype. In about 35% of the 18 patients, new TCR clonotypes emerged after therapy. Some patients had dominant TCR clones larger than their STAT3 mutant burden.

Input material: peripheral blood mononuclear cells. This chain uses TRBV30 with TRBJ1-2, with a possible D match to TRBD1 (5 bases). The clonotype comes from a woman between 70 and 85 years old with T-cell large granular lymphocyte leukemia. Some clones in this sample may be carry-over from other donors' samples. CDR3 amino acids: CAWRVGTAYGYTF. CDR3 in DNA: TGTGCCTGGAGAGTGGGGACCGCATATGGCTACACCTTC.